This T cell receptor beta chain was recovered during a study of blood T cell repertoires in COVID-19. There are 15 residues in the CDR3. Germline CDR1 is LGHNT and CDR2 is FRNRAP. The V and J ends lost 0 bases and 6 bases respectively, with 14 bases between them. The participants were between roughly 18 and 89 years old and came from about two dozen US areas. Participants in the exposed group had met a COVID-19 case in the 2 weeks before joining the study. Original processing notes: Amplification of reference gene primers was used by the study to estimate nucleated cell counts. TCRdb's copy holds only in-frame clones and misses some; the assay was immunoSEQ multiplex PCR. The V and J calls and clone size were taken over from that table, and D and trimming were inferred from the DNA. Among some 320,000 clones listed, less than 85% were seen once.

The sequencing input was PBMCs or T cells enriched from blood (not recorded which). This clonotype was sampled from a woman in her twenties or thirties who had been exposed to COVID-19. The V call is TRBV12-5, the J call TRBJ1-1; no clear D. Written as DNA, the CDR3 is TGTGCTAGTGGTTTGGTATTTGGCCCGGAGCCTGAAGCTTTCTTT. It encodes CASGLVFGPEPEAFF.